The T cell receptor (beta chain) under discussion was sequenced for a study of blood T cell repertoires in COVID-19. Study background: T cells, B-cell-depleted T cells, or PBMCs supplied cDNA or gDNA.

This CDR3 is built from 16 residues. J lost 4 bases, V lost 0 bases, and 8 bases had no gene match. Per the germline V gene, CDR1 is SGDLS and CDR2 is YYNGEE. Here immunoSEQ multiplex PCR was the method, and the copy in TCRdb shows in-frame clones only, minus some. Of some 300,000 clones in the sample, 70% to 90% are singletons; the top ten hold 5.5% to 8.5%. The source material was peripheral blood. The chain employs TRBV9 and TRBJ1-2, with TRBD1 matching 8 bases. The receptor was isolated from a woman under 40 who had recovered from COVID-19. DNA for the CDR3: TGTGCCAGCAGCGTAGAGGACAGGGCACAATTCTATGGCTACACCTTC. Protein: CASSVEDRAQFYGYTF.